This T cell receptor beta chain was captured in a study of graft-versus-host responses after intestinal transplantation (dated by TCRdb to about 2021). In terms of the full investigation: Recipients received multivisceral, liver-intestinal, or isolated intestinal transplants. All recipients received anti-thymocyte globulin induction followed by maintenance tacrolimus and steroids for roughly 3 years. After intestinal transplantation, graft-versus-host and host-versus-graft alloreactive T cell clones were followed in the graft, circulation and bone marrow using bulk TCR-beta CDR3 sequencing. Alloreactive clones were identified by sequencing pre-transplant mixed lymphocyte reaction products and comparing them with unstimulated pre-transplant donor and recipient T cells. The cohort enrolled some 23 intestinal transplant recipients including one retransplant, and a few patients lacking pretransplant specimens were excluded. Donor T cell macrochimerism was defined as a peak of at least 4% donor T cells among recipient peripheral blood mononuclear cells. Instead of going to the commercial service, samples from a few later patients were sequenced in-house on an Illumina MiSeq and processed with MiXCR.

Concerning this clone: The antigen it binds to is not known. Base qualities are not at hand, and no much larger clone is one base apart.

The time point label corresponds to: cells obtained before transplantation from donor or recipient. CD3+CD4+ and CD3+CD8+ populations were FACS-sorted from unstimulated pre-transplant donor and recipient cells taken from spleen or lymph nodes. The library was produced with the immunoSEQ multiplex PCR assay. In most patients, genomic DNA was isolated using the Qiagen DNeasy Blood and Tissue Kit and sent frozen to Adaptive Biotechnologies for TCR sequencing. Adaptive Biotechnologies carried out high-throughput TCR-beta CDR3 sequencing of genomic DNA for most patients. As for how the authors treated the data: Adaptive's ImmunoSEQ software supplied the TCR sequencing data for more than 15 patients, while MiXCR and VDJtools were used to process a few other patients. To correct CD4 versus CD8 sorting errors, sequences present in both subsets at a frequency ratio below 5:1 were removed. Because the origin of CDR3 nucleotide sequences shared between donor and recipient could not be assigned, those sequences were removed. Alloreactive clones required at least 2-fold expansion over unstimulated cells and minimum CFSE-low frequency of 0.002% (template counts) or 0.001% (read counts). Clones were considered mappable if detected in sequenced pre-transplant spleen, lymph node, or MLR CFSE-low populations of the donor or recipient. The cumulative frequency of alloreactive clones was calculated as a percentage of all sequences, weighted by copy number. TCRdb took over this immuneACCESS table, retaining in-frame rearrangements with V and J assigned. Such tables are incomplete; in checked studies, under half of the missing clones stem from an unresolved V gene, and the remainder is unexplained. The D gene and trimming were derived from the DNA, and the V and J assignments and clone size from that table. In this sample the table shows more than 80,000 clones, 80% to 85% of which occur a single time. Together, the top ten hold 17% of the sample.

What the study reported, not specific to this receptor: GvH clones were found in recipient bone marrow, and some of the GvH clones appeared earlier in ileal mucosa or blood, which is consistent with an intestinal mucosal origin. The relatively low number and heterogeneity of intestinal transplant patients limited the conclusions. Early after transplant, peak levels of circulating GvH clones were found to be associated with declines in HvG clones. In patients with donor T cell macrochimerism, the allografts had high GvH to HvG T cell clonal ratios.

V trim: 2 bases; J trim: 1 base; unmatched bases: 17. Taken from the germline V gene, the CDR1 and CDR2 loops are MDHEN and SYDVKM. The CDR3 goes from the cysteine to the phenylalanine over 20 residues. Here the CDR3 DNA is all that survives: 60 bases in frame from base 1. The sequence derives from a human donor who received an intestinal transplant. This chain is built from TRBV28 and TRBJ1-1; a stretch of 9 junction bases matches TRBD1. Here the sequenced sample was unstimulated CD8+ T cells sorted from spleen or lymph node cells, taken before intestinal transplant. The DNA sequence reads TGTGCCAGCAGTTTAACCCCGGACAGGGGAGTTGTTACTGAGAACACTGAAGCTTTCTTT. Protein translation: CASSLTPDRGVVTENTEAFF.